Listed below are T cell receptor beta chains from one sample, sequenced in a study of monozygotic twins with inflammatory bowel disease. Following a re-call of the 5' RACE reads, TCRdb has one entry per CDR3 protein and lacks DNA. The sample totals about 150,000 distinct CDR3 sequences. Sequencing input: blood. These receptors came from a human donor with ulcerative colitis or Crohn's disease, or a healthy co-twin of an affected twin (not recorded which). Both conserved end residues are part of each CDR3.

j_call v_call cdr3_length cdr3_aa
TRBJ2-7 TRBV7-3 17 CASSPQPGPINSYEQYF
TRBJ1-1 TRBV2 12 CASSTGTPEAFF
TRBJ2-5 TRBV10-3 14 CATARGEYQETQYF
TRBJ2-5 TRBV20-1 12 CSARQGGETQYF
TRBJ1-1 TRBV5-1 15 CASSQIQGSRTEAFF
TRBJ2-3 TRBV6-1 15 CASTTSGSISDTQYF
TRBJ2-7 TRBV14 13 CASSQDWAYEQYF
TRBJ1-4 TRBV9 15 CASSVDPRGSEKLFF
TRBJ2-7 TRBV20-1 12 CSARTGPYEQYF
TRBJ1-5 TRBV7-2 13 CASSLDGTAPQHF
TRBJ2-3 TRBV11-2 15 CASSLVAGGQDTQYF
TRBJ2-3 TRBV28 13 CASSQGITDTQYF
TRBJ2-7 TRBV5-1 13 CASSLYRDLEQYF
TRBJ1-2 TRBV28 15 CASSYTGPTGYGYTF
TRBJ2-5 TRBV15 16 CATSRDFGTSQETQYF
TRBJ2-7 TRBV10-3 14 CAIRLAQVGYEQYF
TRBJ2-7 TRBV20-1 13 CSANREGSYEQYF
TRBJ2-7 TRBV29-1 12 CSVDGDTYEQYF
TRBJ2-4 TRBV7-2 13 CASSSEAGNIQYF
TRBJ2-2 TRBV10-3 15 CAISDRGRNTGELFF
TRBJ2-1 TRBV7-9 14 CASSVQGRENEQFF
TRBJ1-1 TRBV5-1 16 CASSLAPTRGDTEAFF
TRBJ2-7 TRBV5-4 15 CASSYIGPTAYEQYF
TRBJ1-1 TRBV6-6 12 CASSRMDSRAFF
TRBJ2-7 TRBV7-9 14 CASSLIGLNYEQYF
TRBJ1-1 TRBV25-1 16 CASSEGQGWGDTEAFF
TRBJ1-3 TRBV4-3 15 CASSQDGQLGNTIYF
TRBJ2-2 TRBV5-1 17 CTSSLRIQGRNTGELFF
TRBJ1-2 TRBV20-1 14 CSANSDRDGYGYTF